The 26 T cell receptor beta chains below were found in one sample sequenced in a study of T cells in Graves' hyperthyroidism and ophthalmopathy. Amplified regions were TCR beta CDR3 sequences from RNA transcripts. First-round RT-PCR with HTBI primers amplified the TCR CDR3 region. MiXCR, run by TCRdb on the multiplex PCR reads, gives a single entry per CDR3 protein. The data contain approximately 600,000 distinct CDR3 sequences, around 15% of them singletons. Sequenced input: blood. The receptor source for this set is a woman aged 30 to 39 with Graves' hyperthyroidism.

This clonotype was seen a handful of times. This rearrangement joins TRBV5-1 to TRBJ2-7; possible D gene TRBD1, 5 bases. Germline V gives CDR1 SGHRS, CDR2 YFSETQ. This CDR3 is built from 13 residues. The germline V and J ends were trimmed by 2 bases and 3 bases, with 9 bases remaining between them. In nucleotides, the CDR3 is TGCGCCAGCAGCTTCGCAGGGAACTACGAGCAGTACTTC. Its protein product is CASSFAGNYEQYF. The entire variable domain, with the rest obtained from reference TRBV5-1 and TRBJ2-7, is as follows: KAGVTQTPRYLIKTRGQQVTLSCSPISGHRSVSWYQQTPGQGLQFLFEYFSETQRNKGNFPGRFSGRQFSNSRSEMNVSTLELGDSALYLCASSFAGNYEQYFGPGTRLTVT.

The rearrangement uses TRBV20-1 and TRBJ2-2, with 7 bases fitting TRBD2. The CDR3 contains 14 residues. V shed 3 bases, J shed 1 base, and the junction held 2 bases outside the gene matches. The germline V gene has CDR1 DFQATT and CDR2 SNEGSKA (reference sequence). The CDR3 spells CSARERGNTGELFF. The CDR3 coding sequence is TGCAGTGCTAGGGAGCGGGGGAACACCGGGGAGCTGTTTTTT.

There are many counts of this clonotype. The gene calls are TRBV2 and TRBJ1-5; D call uncertain. CDR1 and CDR2 (germline): SNHLY, FYNNEI. The CDR3 consists of 14 residues. V was trimmed by 7 bases and J by 4 bases, leaving 14 bases between them. The CDR3 loop is CASTYGTANQPQHF. Written as DNA, the CDR3 is TGTGCCAGCACTTATGGAACAGCTAATCAGCCCCAGCATTTT.

This clonotype has ten or more counts. This chain connects TRBV7-2 to TRBJ2-7; possible D gene TRBD2, 6 bases. CDR3 length: 13 residues. V lost 3 bases, J lost 7 bases, and 13 bases lay in between. Germline V lookup: CDR1 SGHTA, CDR2 FQGNSA. The CDR3 reads CASSFLREREQYF. CDR3 in DNA: TGTGCCAGCAGCTTTTTACGGGAGCGGGAGCAGTACTTC. Complete variable domain (other parts from reference TRBV7-2 and TRBJ2-7): GAGVSQSPSNKVTEKGKDVELRCDPISGHTALYWYRQSLGQGLEFLIYFQGNSAPDKSGLPSDRFSAERTGGSVSTLTIQRTQQEDSAVYLCASSFLREREQYFGPGTRLTVT.

This clonotype has a count of ten or more. V and J are TRBV5-5 and TRBJ1-1; 11 bases are a match to TRBD1. From germline, CDR1 is SGHKS and CDR2 YYEKEE (reference sequence). V trimming: 4 bases; J trimming: 4 bases; junction bases outside the gene matches: 12. The CDR3 has 17 amino acids. In DNA, the CDR3 is TGTGCCAGCAGCCTCAAACCGGGACAGGGGGGAAGCACTGAAGCTTTCTTT. Protein sequence: CASSLKPGQGGSTEAFF.

This clonotype was recorded a few times. This rearrangement joins TRBV4-2 to TRBJ2-7; TRBD2 matches 10 bases. The V gene end was trimmed by 0 bases and the J gene end by 6 bases; junction bases not matched to a gene: 5. This CDR3 contains 15 residues. In germline, CDR1 is LGHNA, CDR2 YNFKEQ. The CDR3 DNA sequence: TGTGCCAGCAGCCAAGATACGGCTAGCGGGAGCGAGCAGTACTTC. Translation: CASSQDTASGSEQYF.

This clonotype occurred many times. The chain has TRBV20-1 and TRBJ2-5; D is possibly TRBD1 (5 bases). CDR1 and CDR2 (germline): DFQATT, SNEGSKA (reference sequence). V lost 8 bases, J lost 1 base, and 11 bases lay in between. This CDR3 contains 12 residues. CDR3 DNA sequence: TGCAGTACCCAGGGCCTCCAAGAGACCCAGTACTTC. Amino acids: CSTQGLQETQYF.

This clonotype was detected only once. This chain links TRBV7-3 with TRBJ2-3, with 10 bases identical to TRBD1. This CDR3 region has 21 residues. Germline lookup yields CDR1 SGHTA and CDR2 FQGTGA. Germline trimming cut 2 bases from V and 1 base from J; bases unmatched to any gene: 18. The CDR3 reads CASSLRAGCDTGTGGTDTQYF. The DNA of the CDR3 is TGTGCCAGCAGCTTACGCGCGGGGTGCGACACCGGGACAGGGGGCACAGATACGCAGTATTTT.

At least ten counts were recorded for this clonotype. DNA for the CDR3: TGTGCCAGCAGCTTAAACGGGTATCTATACAATGAGCAGTTCTTC. Amino acid sequence: CASSLNGYLYNEQFF. The chain employs TRBV11-2 and TRBJ2-1; D gene ambiguous. The CDR3 is 15 residues long. V was cut by 2 bases and J by 4 bases, with 12 bases left in between. CDR1 is SGHAT and CDR2 is FQNNGV in the germline V gene.

This clonotype appeared many times. This chain links TRBV27 with TRBJ2-3; a possible D gene is TRBD1 (5 bases). CDR1 is MNHEY and CDR2 is SMNVEV in the germline V gene (reference sequence). This CDR3 is 16 amino acids long. V was pared by 5 bases and J by 6 bases, with 21 bases between. In DNA form, the CDR3 reads TGTGCCAGCAGTCCCAACCTTTATGAGCCAGGGGATACGCAGTATTTT. Its protein product is CASSPNLYEPGDTQYF.

Concerning this clonotype: With a much larger clone just one base away, this may be a read error. The chain links TRBV11-1 to TRBJ1-1; the match to TRBD1 covers 7 bases. From germline, CDR1 is SGHAT and CDR2 FQDESV (reference sequence). V was pared by 8 bases and J by 6 bases, with 9 bases of the junction left unmatched. The CDR3 loop spans 13 amino acids. The CDR3 loop is CASGNRGRAEAFF. The CDR3 DNA is TGTGCCAGCGGGAACAGGGGAAGGGCTGAAGCTTTCTTT.

This clonotype was counted a few times. The chain links TRBV19 to TRBJ1-5, with D unresolved. The CDR3 consists of 14 residues. CDR1 and CDR2 from the germline V gene are LNHDA and SQIVND (reference sequence). The V gene lost 3 bases and the J gene lost 3 bases, with 9 bases spanning the gap. Here the CDR3 DNA reads TGTGCCAGTAGTATCGCGGGGTTCAATCAGCCCCAGCATTTT. Its translation is CASSIAGFNQPQHF. Full variable domain (outside the CDR3, taken from reference TRBV19 and TRBJ1-5): DGGITQSPKYLFRKEGQNVTLSCEQNLNHDAMYWYRQDPGQGLRLIYYSQIVNDFQKGDIAEGYSVSREKKESFPLTVTSAQKNPTAFYLCASSIAGFNQPQHFGDGTRLSIL.

This clonotype came up a few times. This chain uses TRBV18 with TRBJ2-7; 7 bases match TRBD1. V trimming: 2 bases; J trimming: 2 bases; junction bases outside the gene matches: 9. The CDR3 runs 16 residues. CDR1 is KGHSH and CDR2 is LQKENI in the germline V gene. The CDR3 here is CASSPADRLNTYEQYF. The CDR3 DNA reads as TGTGCCAGCTCACCAGCGGACAGGCTGAATACCTACGAGCAGTACTTC.

This clonotype occurred many times. This chain links TRBV5-1 with TRBJ2-7; D tentatively fits TRBD1 or TRBD2 (5 bases each). Germline assignment: CDR1 SGHRS and CDR2 YFSETQ. Deletions cut 0 bases from V and 7 bases from J, with 17 bases between. The CDR3 covers 15 residues. CDR3 protein: CASSLGVLVEGEQYF. CDR3 coding DNA: TGCGCCAGCAGCTTGGGGGTCCTCGTAGAGGGGGAGCAGTACTTC.

This sequence joins TRBV5-6 and TRBJ1-1; D ambiguous. Germline CDR1 SGHDT, CDR2 YYEEEE. The CDR3 has 14 residues. V lost 3 bases, J lost 1 base, and 10 bases lay in between. In DNA form, the CDR3 reads TGTGCCAGCAGCTCGGGGTTCGAGAACACTGAAGCTTTCTTT. Amino acids: CASSSGFENTEAFF.

The DNA for the CDR3 is TGTGCCATCAGTGAGTCGAGCGGGAGCGTAGATACGCAGTATTTT. Translation gives CAISESSGSVDTQYF. The genes are TRBV10-3 and TRBJ2-3; 8 bases align to TRBD2. Germline V gives CDR1 ENHRY, CDR2 SYGVKD. With V trimmed by 0 bases and J by 5 bases, 4 bases remained unmatched. This CDR3 is 15 amino acids long.

Ten or more counts support this clonotype. V gene TRBV12-3 or TRBV12-4 combines with J gene TRBJ2-5, with D possibly TRBD2 on 5 matching bases. This CDR3 comprises 14 residues. The ends were cut back, 2 bases at V and 4 bases at J, with 11 bases in the middle. The CDR3 region has the DNA TGTGCCAGCAGTTTAACTCGGGGTGTAGAGACCCAGTACTTC. This codes for CASSLTRGVETQYF.

This clonotype has a count of ten or more. The chain links TRBV2 to TRBJ1-1; D ambiguous. The V end was cut by 4 bases, the J end by 3 bases, with 9 bases between. Germline-derived CDR1 and CDR2 are SNHLY and FYNNEI. This CDR3 spans 13 amino acids. CDR3 in DNA: TGTGCCAGCAGTGTCATGGTCGACACTGAAGCTTTCTTT. Its protein product is CASSVMVDTEAFF.

Ten or more counts support this clonotype. The chain links TRBV6-5 to TRBJ1-5, with D possibly TRBD1 on 6 matching bases. V was pared by 2 bases and J by 3 bases, with 17 bases between. The CDR3 is made up of 17 amino acids. The V gene's germline CDR1 is MNHEY and CDR2 SVGAGI. In nucleotides, the CDR3 is TGTGCCAGCAGTTACCGGTCGGCAGGGGTGTACAATCAGCCCCAGCATTTT. Its translation is CASSYRSAGVYNQPQHF.

This clonotype was counted a single time. This clone may be a read error of a much larger clone one base away. V is TRBV29-1 and J is TRBJ1-1, with D possibly TRBD1 on 5 matching bases. The CDR3 covers 14 residues. Germline-derived CDR1 and CDR2 are SQVTM and ANQGSEA. Written as DNA, the CDR3 is TGCAGCGTTGCTTGGGCAGGGTGGGGCACTGAAGCTTCCTTT. This gives the protein CSVAWAGWGTEASF.

This clonotype came up many times. The chain recombines TRBV7-2 with TRBJ2-1, with 10 positions matching TRBD2. With 5 bases clipped from V and 8 bases from J, the junction kept 9 bases outside the gene matches. Germline CDR1 is SGHTA and CDR2 is FQGNSA. The CDR3 runs 15 residues. The CDR3, as DNA: TGTGCCAGCAGCCTACTAGCGGGATTAGTCGATGAGCAGTTCTTC. This encodes CASSLLAGLVDEQFF.

This chain joins TRBV3-1 and TRBJ1-4; weak D call: TRBD1 (5 bases). The CDR3 spans 18 residues. Germline V lookup: CDR1 LGHDT, CDR2 YNNKEL (reference sequence). V shed 0 bases and J shed 8 bases, with 22 bases lying between them. Here the CDR3 reads CASSQDIGPRVDREKLFF. CDR3 DNA: TGTGCCAGCAGCCAAGATATAGGGCCCAGGGTTGATCGGGAAAAACTGTTTTTT.

V usage is TRBV9 and J usage is TRBJ2-1, with 9 bases matching TRBD2. J was trimmed by 5 bases and V by 4 bases; bases with no gene match: 7. The germline CDR1 and CDR2 sequences are SGDLS and YYNGEE. The CDR3 is 15 amino acids. The CDR3 here is CASSTGLAWNNEQFF. The CDR3 DNA follows: TGTGCCAGCAGCACAGGACTAGCGTGGAACAATGAGCAGTTCTTC.

This clonotype was observed many times. The rearrangement uses TRBV12-3 or TRBV12-4 and TRBJ2-6; D may be TRBD1 (6 bases). The CDR3 is 16 residues long. V lost 6 bases and J lost 2, with 14 bases in between. CDR3 in amino acids: CASRKSGATGANVLTF. CDR3 bases: TGTGCCAGCAGAAAATCAGGGGCCACTGGGGCCAACGTCCTGACTTTC.

This chain joins TRBV7-2 and TRBJ2-7, with D tentatively TRBD1 (6 bases). This CDR3 contains 14 residues. CDR1 is SGHTA and CDR2 is FQGNSA in the germline V gene. Trimming took off 5 bases at V and 0 bases at J, with 11 bases between the two ends. The CDR3 DNA follows: TGTGCCAGCAGCCCTCAGGGGAACTCCTACGAGCAGTACTTC. Translated, it gives CASSPQGNSYEQYF.

Concerning this clonotype itself: A clone one base away is much larger, so this may be a read error. The V call is TRBV12-3 or TRBV12-4, the J call TRBJ2-7; 10 bases agree with TRBD1. V shed 2 bases, J shed 7 bases, and the junction held 11 bases outside the gene matches. The CDR3 sequence is 16 residues long. Here the CDR3 reads CASSLYLGQGDEEQYF. The CDR3 coding sequence is TGTGCCAGCAGTTTATATCTCGGACAGGGGGACGAAGAGCAGTACTTC.